These T cell receptor beta chains were read from a single sample in a study of blood T cell repertoires in COVID-19. Profiled with immunoSEQ multiplex PCR; TCRdb holds only in-frame clones, not every one. This table holds about 400,000 clones, nearly 90% found once. Sequencing was performed on PBMCs or T cells enriched from blood (not recorded which). The receptor set was obtained from a woman aged 30 to 39 who had recovered from COVID-19. The CDR3 runs from the conserved cysteine through the conserved F or W. A D gene is named only where the DNA matches it firmly. Clone size is given for some rows only: seen once, a few or many times, or a class if the clone is expanded.

CDR3 length	D gene	J gene	clone size	V gene	CDR3 protein	CDR3 DNA
16	TRBD2	TRBJ2-1	NA	TRBV10-1	CASSEFRASGIREQFF	TGCGCCAGCAGTGAGTTTAGGGCTAGCGGGATTCGCGAGCAGTTCTTC
14	TRBD1	TRBJ1-6	once	TRBV6-5	CASSPGTGHSPLHF	TGTGCCAGCAGTCCAGGGACAGGGCATTCACCCCTCCACTTT
12	NA	TRBJ2-4	NA	TRBV29-1	CSVPVAKNIQYF	TGCAGCGTACCGGTAGCCAAAAACATTCAGTACTTC
13	NA	TRBJ1-1	few	TRBV5-4	CASSFNRGTEAFF	TGTGCCAGCAGCTTTAACCGGGGGACTGAAGCTTTCTTT
15	TRBD1	TRBJ1-5	NA	TRBV28	CASSPDRVLGQPQHF	TGTGCCAGCAGCCCAGACAGGGTTTTAGGTCAGCCCCAGCATTTT
14	NA	TRBJ2-3	NA	TRBV29-1	CSVDRGLGTDTQYF	TGCAGCGTTGATAGGGGACTTGGAACAGATACGCAGTATTTT
12	NA	TRBJ1-2	NA	TRBV20-1	CSASANFYGYTF	TGCAGTGCTAGTGCTAATTTCTATGGCTACACCTTC
15	NA	TRBJ1-2	NA	TRBV13	CASSSGQKANYGYTF	TGTGCCAGCAGCTCGGGACAAAAAGCTAACTATGGCTACACCTTC
16	NA	TRBJ1-4	few	TRBV28	CASSPRSGATNEKLFF	TGTGCCAGCAGCCCGCGGAGTGGAGCAACTAATGAAAAACTGTTTTTT
18	TRBD2	TRBJ2-1	NA	TRBV11-2	CASSLVSTSGAYYNEQFF	TGTGCCAGCAGCTTAGTGTCGACTAGCGGGGCCTACTACAATGAGCAGTTCTTC
14	NA	TRBJ2-7	NA	TRBV5-1	CASSFEGRIYEQYF	TGCGCCAGCAGCTTCGAGGGTAGAATCTACGAGCAGTACTTC
12	NA	TRBJ2-7	NA	TRBV2	CASQGGAHEQYF	TGTGCCAGCCAAGGGGGGGCCCACGAGCAGTACTTC
15	NA	TRBJ1-2	NA	TRBV3-1/TRBV3-2	CASSQASTGNYGYTF	TGTGCCAGCAGCCAAGCTTCAACGGGGAACTATGGCTACACCTTC
14	NA	TRBJ1-5	NA	TRBV27	CASSFTGLGQPQHF	TGTGCCAGCAGCTTCACAGGGTTGGGACAGCCCCAGCATTTT
17	TRBD2	TRBJ2-3	NA	TRBV10-3	CAISEPGLAGPTDTQYF	TGTGCCATCAGTGAGCCAGGACTAGCGGGACCCACAGATACGCAGTATTTT
15	NA	TRBJ2-3	NA	TRBV5-1	CASNPGLSNLDTQYF	TGCGCCAGCAACCCCGGACTTAGCAATTTGGATACGCAGTATTTT
15	NA	TRBJ1-4	NA	TRBV2	CASSEQGRPHEKLFF	TGTGCCAGCAGTGAACAGGGTCGGCCGCATGAAAAACTGTTTTTT
17	NA	TRBJ2-3	NA	TRBV24-1	CATSDSGEPLSTDTQYF	TGTGCCACCAGTGATTCGGGGGAACCACTTAGCACAGATACGCAGTATTTT
15	NA	TRBJ2-7	NA	TRBV6-6	CASSRGGGPTYEQYF	TGTGCCAGCAGTCGTGGGGGGGGGCCGACCTACGAGCAGTACTTC
19	TRBD1	TRBJ1-3	NA	TRBV30	CAWSRPPGQGRPRGNTIYF	TGTGCCTGGAGTCGACCCCCGGGACAGGGGCGCCCTCGTGGAAACACCATATATTTT
17	TRBD2	TRBJ2-2	NA	TRBV5-1	CASSPTSGGSNTGELFF	TGCGCCAGCAGCCCGACTAGCGGGGGCTCGAACACCGGGGAGCTGTTTTTT
12	NA	TRBJ2-2	NA	TRBV12-3/TRBV12-4	CASKPGSGELFF	TGTGCCAGCAAACCAGGGTCCGGGGAGCTGTTTTTT
14	NA	TRBJ2-7	NA	TRBV6-5	CASVLASAKIEQYF	TGTGCCAGCGTCCTAGCGTCGGCAAAGATCGAGCAGTACTTC
12	NA	TRBJ1-1	NA	TRBV20-1	CSASSEGGEAFF	TGCAGTGCTAGTTCGGAAGGAGGTGAAGCTTTCTTT
13	NA	TRBJ2-4	once	TRBV3-1/TRBV3-2	CASSQMGGNIQYF	TGTGCCAGCAGCCAAATGGGCGGGAACATTCAGTACTTC
15	TRBD2	TRBJ2-2	NA	TRBV5-1	CASSGSGANTGELFF	TGCGCCAGCAGCGGTAGCGGGGCGAACACCGGGGAGCTGTTTTTT
13	NA	TRBJ1-1	NA	TRBV18	CASSRTGNTEAFF	TGTGCCAGCTCACGTACAGGGAACACTGAAGCTTTCTTT
14	NA	TRBJ1-6	few	TRBV27	CASRGHAYNSPLHF	TGTGCCAGCAGGGGGCACGCCTATAATTCACCCCTCCACTTT
13	NA	TRBJ1-1	NA	TRBV7-8	CASSRIGDTEAFF	TGTGCCAGCAGCCGAATCGGGGACACTGAAGCTTTCTTT
14	TRBD1	TRBJ2-5	NA	TRBV7-3	CASSPGNRGETQYF	TGTGCCAGCAGCCCAGGAAACAGGGGAGAGACCCAGTACTTC
15	NA	TRBJ2-7	once	TRBV9	CASSPSSGILYEQYF	TGTGCCAGCAGCCCTTCCAGCGGCATATTGTACGAGCAGTACTTC
15	TRBD1	TRBJ1-5	NA	TRBV18	CASSPGQGAAQPQHF	TGTGCCAGCTCACCAGGGCAGGGGGCAGCGCAGCCCCAGCATTTT
18	TRBD1	TRBJ1-1	once	TRBV19	CASSIRQGQGSLVTEAFF	TGTGCCAGTAGTATAAGGCAGGGACAGGGAAGTCTCGTCACTGAAGCTTTCTTT
19	TRBD1	TRBJ1-3	NA	TRBV11-2	CASSLDPRGRLSSGNTIYF	TGTGCCAGCAGCTTAGATCCCAGGGGGAGATTGTCTTCTGGAAACACCATATATTTT
16	TRBD1	TRBJ2-1	NA	TRBV25-1	CASSAATGTGGLEQFF	TGTGCCAGCAGCGCCGCTACCGGGACAGGGGGTTTGGAGCAGTTCTTC
12	NA	TRBJ1-2	NA	TRBV19	CASSPIAGGYTF	TGTGCCAGTAGTCCCATCGCCGGGGGCTACACCTTC
13	TRBD1	TRBJ1-2	NA	TRBV5-1	CASSRDRHYGYTF	TGCGCCAGCAGTCGGGACAGGCACTATGGCTACACCTTC
13	TRBD1	TRBJ1-1	NA	TRBV7-8	CASSRSGGASAFF	TGTGCCAGCAGCCGATCAGGGGGCGCTTCGGCTTTCTTT
14	TRBD1	TRBJ1-2	NA	TRBV11-2	CASSTGTGPYGYTF	TGTGCCAGCAGCACCGGGACAGGGCCCTATGGCTACACCTTC
13	NA	TRBJ1-1	NA	TRBV7-2	CASRVGQSTEAFF	TGTGCCAGCAGGGTTGGACAGTCCACTGAAGCTTTCTTT
17	TRBD1	TRBJ1-3	NA	TRBV5-6	CASSFGTAVFSGNTIYF	TGTGCCAGCAGCTTCGGGACAGCCGTCTTCTCTGGAAACACCATATATTTT
17	TRBD1	TRBJ1-3	NA	TRBV28	CASRHDRGGSSGNTIYF	TGTGCCAGCAGGCACGACAGGGGAGGTTCGTCCGGAAACACCATATATTTT
16	TRBD1	TRBJ1-6	NA	TRBV6-4	CASSEAGGTGLSPLHF	TGTGCCAGCAGTGAGGCCGGAGGGACAGGGCTTTCACCCCTCCACTTT
14	NA	TRBJ1-2	NA	TRBV30	CAWTRGAVGENYTF	TGTGCCTGGACCAGGGGCGCGGTTGGGGAGAACTACACCTTC
16	NA	TRBJ1-6	once	TRBV27	CASSFPSSQGNSPLHF	TGTGCCAGCAGTTTCCCATCGTCGCAGGGAAATTCACCCCTCCACTTT
15	TRBD2	TRBJ2-7	NA	TRBV4-3	CASSQTSGGSYEQYF	TGCGCCAGCAGCCAGACTAGCGGAGGGTCCTACGAGCAGTACTTC
15	TRBD1	TRBJ1-4	NA	TRBV18	CASSPRDRGKGELFF	TGTGCCAGCTCACCAAGGGACAGAGGGAAGGGGGAACTGTTTTTT
13	NA	TRBJ1-2	NA	TRBV7-9	CASSLVGGIGYTF	TGTGCCAGCAGCCTAGTCGGGGGAATTGGCTACACCTTC
15	TRBD1	TRBJ1-2	NA	TRBV5-1	CASSLEGQGFYGYTF	TGCGCCAGCAGCTTGGAGGGACAGGGTTTCTATGGCTACACCTTC
14	TRBD1	TRBJ1-1	NA	TRBV18	CASSPPDRDSEAFF	TGTGCCAGCTCACCCCCGGACAGGGATTCTGAAGCTTTCTTT
16	TRBD1	TRBJ1-3	NA	TRBV7-9	CASSMRQGSPGNTIYF	TGTGCCAGCAGCATGAGACAGGGATCACCTGGAAACACCATATATTTT
13	NA	TRBJ2-7	NA	TRBV12-3/TRBV12-4	CASSPLMAYEQYF	TGTGCCAGCAGTCCCCTAATGGCCTACGAGCAGTACTTC
13	NA	TRBJ1-2	NA	TRBV5-1	CASSLAQFYGYTF	TGCGCCAGCAGCTTGGCACAGTTCTATGGCTACACCTTC